One T cell receptor (beta chain) is described in this entry. Clones were sequenced by immunoSEQ multiplex PCR, and TCRdb holds only the in-frame ones, with some missing. The table has around 250,000 clones, just over 85% seen once. Germline loops: CDR1 MNHEY, CDR2 SVGAGI. The CDR3 covers 13 residues. Losses at the gene ends were 6 bases for V and 2 bases for J; bases not matched to a gene: 2. The data derive from a study of blood T cell repertoires in COVID-19. Study as a whole: T cells, B-cell-depleted T cells, or PBMCs provided the cDNA or gDNA that served as material.

The V call is TRBV6-5, the J call TRBJ2-5; 8 bases fit TRBD2. The specimen was peripheral blood. The TCR sequence derives from a woman younger than 45 with active or convalescent COVID-19. The CDR3 region is CASRRGAQETQYF. Here the CDR3 DNA reads TGTGCCAGCAGGCGGGGGGCACAAGAGACCCAGTACTTC.